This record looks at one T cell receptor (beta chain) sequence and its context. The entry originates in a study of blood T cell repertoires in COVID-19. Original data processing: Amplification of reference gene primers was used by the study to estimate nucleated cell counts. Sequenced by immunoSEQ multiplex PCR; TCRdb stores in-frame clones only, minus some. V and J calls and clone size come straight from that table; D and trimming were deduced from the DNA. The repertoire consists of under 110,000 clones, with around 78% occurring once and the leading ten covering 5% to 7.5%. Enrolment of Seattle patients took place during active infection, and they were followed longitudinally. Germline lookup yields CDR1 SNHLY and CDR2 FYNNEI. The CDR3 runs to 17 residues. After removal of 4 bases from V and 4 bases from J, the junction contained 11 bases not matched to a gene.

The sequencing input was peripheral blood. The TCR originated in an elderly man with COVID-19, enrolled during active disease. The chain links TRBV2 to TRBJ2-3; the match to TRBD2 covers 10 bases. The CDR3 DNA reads TGTGCCAGCAGTGTCCGGGCGCGGCTAGCGGGAGCAGATACGCAGTATTTT. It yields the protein CASSVRARLAGADTQYF.